These T cell receptor beta chains were read from a single sample in a study of blood T cell repertoires in COVID-19. Measured with immunoSEQ multiplex PCR; TCRdb has only the in-frame clones, and not every one. In the table there are fewer than 350,000 clones, roughly 88% of which are singletons. Material for sequencing was peripheral blood. The source of these receptors is a man between 18 and 29 years old with active or convalescent COVID-19. Each CDR3 is given with its conserved first and last residue. A D gene is named only where the DNA matches it firmly. Where a row states a size, it is once, few, many or the class of an expanded clone; other rows omit it.

TRBV20-1	TRBJ1-2	-	-	TGCAGTGCTAGAGCAGAGGTAGTCTACACCTTC	CSARAEVVYTF
TRBV2	TRBJ1-4	-	-	TGTGCCAGCAGTGAAGCGTACGATGGGAGGGTATGGCTGTTTTTT	CASSEAYDGRVWLFF
TRBV7-9	TRBJ1-1	-	-	TGTGCCAGCAGCCAACCAGCGGGGACTGAAGCTTTCTTT	CASSQPAGTEAFF
TRBV11-2	TRBJ1-1	-	-	TGTGCCAGCAGCATCCGGGATCGGGACACTGAAGCTTTCTTT	CASSIRDRDTEAFF
TRBV19	TRBJ2-7	-	-	TGTGCCAGTAGTATTTATTTCTCCTACGAGCAGTACTTC	CASSIYFSYEQYF
TRBV7-6	TRBJ2-5	-	-	TGTGCCAGCAGCTTACGTTGGACTCTCCAAGAGACCCAGTACTTC	CASSLRWTLQETQYF
TRBV5-1	TRBJ2-7	-	TRBD1	TGCGCCAGCAGCTCATACGGGACAGGGGACTACGAGCAGTACTTC	CASSSYGTGDYEQYF
TRBV4-2	TRBJ1-4	few	-	TGTGCCAGCAGCCAATCTCTCGCGGCAACTAATGAAAAACTGTTTTTT	CASSQSLAATNEKLFF
TRBV7-9	TRBJ2-7	-	TRBD1	TGTGCCAGCAGCGTGGATTCGGACAGGGACTCCTACGAGCAGTACTTC	CASSVDSDRDSYEQYF
TRBV6-1	TRBJ2-7	-	TRBD1	TGTGCCAGCAGTGAATCTACAGGGGGCCCCTCCTACGAGCAGTACTTC	CASSESTGGPSYEQYF
TRBV6-5	TRBJ2-7	-	-	TGTGCCAGCTGCGAAAGGGGTAACTCCTACGAGCAGTACTTC	CASCERGNSYEQYF
TRBV15	TRBJ1-4	-	TRBD1	TGTGCCACCAGAGCCGGGACAGGGCACGAAAAACTGTTTTTT	CATRAGTGHEKLFF
TRBV5-1	TRBJ2-3	-	TRBD2	TGCGCCAGCAGCTTAGACTCCGGGGGGGATACGCAGTATTTT	CASSLDSGGDTQYF
TRBV13	TRBJ1-1	-	-	TGTGCCAGCAGAGCACCCCGGGAGAACACTGAAGCTTTCTTT	CASRAPRENTEAFF
TRBV15	TRBJ1-5	medium-sized	-	TGTGCCACCAGCAGAGATTCAAACACAGGGTCAGGCAATCAGCCCCAGCATTTT	CATSRDSNTGSGNQPQHF
TRBV24-1	TRBJ2-7	few	TRBD1	TGTGCCACCAGCGACGGACAGGCGGCGCTCTACGAGCAGTACTTC	CATSDGQAALYEQYF
TRBV27	TRBJ1-2	once	TRBD1	TGTGCCAGCAGTAACAGGGGGCACTATGGCTACACCTTC	CASSNRGHYGYTF
TRBV5-6	TRBJ2-1	once	-	TGTGCCAGCAGCTTGGGGCTAGTCGTCCATGAGCAGTTCTTC	CASSLGLVVHEQFF
TRBV19	TRBJ2-7	-	-	TGTGCCAGTAGTATAGGAGGGAGCTCCTACGAGCAGTACTTC	CASSIGGSSYEQYF
TRBV6-1	TRBJ2-7	-	-	TGTGCCAGCAGTGAAGCTCAGGCCACCTACGAGCAGTACTTC	CASSEAQATYEQYF
TRBV6-5	TRBJ1-5	-	TRBD1	TGTGCCAGCAGTACAGGGGGAAATCAGCCCCAGCATTTT	CASSTGGNQPQHF
TRBV6-1	TRBJ2-3	many	TRBD2	TGTGCCAGCAGTGAAGGGACTAGCGGGGCAGATACGCAGTATTTT	CASSEGTSGADTQYF
TRBV2	TRBJ1-5	once	-	TGTGCCAGCAGCTTGGCTTCAGGGCCCCAGCATTTT	CASSLASGPQHF
TRBV7-2	TRBJ2-7	-	-	TGTGCCAGCAGCTACGGCGCGGGTTCCTACGAGCAGTACTTC	CASSYGAGSYEQYF
TRBV19	TRBJ1-2	once	-	TGTGCCAGTAGTACCCCAGGAGCGGGGAACTATGGCTACACCTTC	CASSTPGAGNYGYTF
TRBV6-4	TRBJ2-2	-	TRBD2	TGTGCCAGCAGTGAACTAGCGGGGTCGAACACCGGGGAGCTGTTTTTT	CASSELAGSNTGELFF
TRBV10-2	TRBJ1-2	-	TRBD1	TGCGCCACCGAGGACAGGATAAAAAACTATGGCTACACCTTC	CATEDRIKNYGYTF
TRBV9	TRBJ2-2	once	TRBD1	TGTGCCAGCAGCCCACGACAGGGGGCGACCGGGGAGCTGTTTTTT	CASSPRQGATGELFF